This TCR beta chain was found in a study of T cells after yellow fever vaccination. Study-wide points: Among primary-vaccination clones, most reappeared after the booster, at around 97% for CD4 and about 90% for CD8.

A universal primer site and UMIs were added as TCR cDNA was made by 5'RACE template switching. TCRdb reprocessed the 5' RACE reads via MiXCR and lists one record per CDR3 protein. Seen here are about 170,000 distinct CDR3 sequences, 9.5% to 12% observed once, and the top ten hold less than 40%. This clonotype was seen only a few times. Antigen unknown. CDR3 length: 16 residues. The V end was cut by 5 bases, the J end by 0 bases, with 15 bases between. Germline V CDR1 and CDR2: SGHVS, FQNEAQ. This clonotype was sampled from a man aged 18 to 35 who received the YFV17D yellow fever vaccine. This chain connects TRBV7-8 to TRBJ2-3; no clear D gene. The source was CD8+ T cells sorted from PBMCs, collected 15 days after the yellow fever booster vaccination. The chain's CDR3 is CASSPRWQASTDTQYF. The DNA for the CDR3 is TGTGCCAGCAGCCCCCGGTGGCAGGCGAGCACAGATACGCAGTATTTT.